What follows describes a single T cell receptor (beta chain). Its target is unknown. Libraries were prepared by immunoSEQ multiplex PCR; TCRdb keeps only in-frame clonotypes and omits some of them. Of more than 150,000 clones listed, approximately 90% are singletons. The CDR3 is 15 residues long. V was pared by 0 bases and J by 2 bases, with 11 bases between. Germline loops: CDR1 GTSNPN, CDR2 SVGIG (reference sequence). The data are from a study of T cell responses to AZD1222 COVID-19 vaccine. The study's findings and limits: Among those given AZD1222, only 6 or 7 were seropositive at baseline. None of the repertoires were sampled until the peak T cell response had passed.

This specimen was peripheral blood, taken on day 0 of AZD1222 vaccination. The TCR was taken from an adult in good health. V gene TRBV30 combines with J gene TRBJ1-3; a possible D gene is TRBD1 (6 bases). Written as DNA, the CDR3 is TGTGCCTGGAGTGTAGGGGCAGGGGCTGGAAACACCATATATTTT. Its protein product is CAWSVGAGAGNTIYF.